Below are 27 T cell receptor beta chains sequenced from a single sample in a study of response to subunit inactivated influenza vaccine. TCRdb independently ran MiXCR on the RT-PCR reads; one entry per CDR3 protein. The repertoire holds 250,000 to 350,000 distinct CDR3 sequences, with approximately 23% as singletons. The sample was PBMCs from blood, taken approximately 22 months after vaccination. The receptor set was obtained from a man between 50 and 75 years old who received an inactivated influenza vaccine.

This clonotype has only a few counts. The rearrangement joins TRBV20-1 to TRBJ2-5, with 9 positions matching TRBD2. Germline values: CDR1 DFQATT, CDR2 SNEGSKA (reference sequence). The CDR3 runs to 17 residues. The J segment lost 6 bases and the V segment lost 0 bases, leaving 14 bases of the junction unmatched. The CDR3, as DNA: TGCAGTGCTAGAGATCAGCGGGGGGAGGGCCCCCGAAAGACCCAGTACTTC. This encodes CSARDQRGEGPRKTQYF.

This clonotype showed up many times. The chain joins TRBV15 to TRBJ1-2, with D perhaps TRBD1 (6 bases). With 4 bases removed from V and 4 bases from J, the gap between germline ends came to 13 bases. Germline lookup yields CDR1 LNHNV and CDR2 YYDKDF (reference sequence). The CDR3 sequence is 14 residues long. DNA of the CDR3: TGTGCCACCAGCAACCCCGGACAGAGCTATGGCTACACCTTC. Translating it yields CATSNPGQSYGYTF.

This clonotype was observed many times. The V call is TRBV29-1, the J call TRBJ1-2, with 9 bases aligning to TRBD1. CDR3 length equals 11 residues. Per the germline V gene, CDR1 is SQVTM and CDR2 is ANQGSEA. After removal of 6 bases from V and 7 bases from J, the junction contained 3 bases not matched to a gene. CDR3 residues: CSVPGQGGYTF. CDR3 nucleotides: TGCAGCGTACCGGGACAGGGTGGCTACACCTTC. Together with reference TRBV29-1 and TRBJ1-2, the CDR3 gives the full variable domain: SAVISQKPSRDICQRGTSLTIQCQVDSQVTMMFWYRQQPGQSLTLIATANQGSEATYESGFVIDKFPISRPNLTFSTLTVSNMSPEDSSIYLCSVPGQGGYTFGSGTRLTVV.

The chain couples TRBV6-5 to TRBJ1-5; D unclear. The germline V and J ends were trimmed by 0 bases and 1 base, with 4 bases remaining between them. Germline CDR1 reads MNHEY; CDR2 reads SVGAGI. This CDR3 region has 14 residues. The CDR3 DNA sequence: TGTGCCAGCAGTTACTCGGGGAGCAATCAGCCCCAGCATTTT. This translates into CASSYSGSNQPQHF.

The chain uses TRBV11-1 and TRBJ2-2, with a tentative D call TRBD2 (6 bases). This CDR3 is 15 amino acids long. V lost 3 bases, J lost 2 bases, and 10 bases lay in between. Germline V gives CDR1 SGHAT, CDR2 FQDESV (reference sequence). The CDR3 region is CASSFRDSNTGELFF. The CDR3 coding sequence is TGTGCCAGCAGCTTCCGGGACTCCAACACCGGGGAGCTGTTTTTT. Combining the CDR3 with reference TRBV11-1 and TRBJ2-2 gives the whole variable domain EAEVAQSPRYKITEKSQAVAFWCDPISGHATLYWYRQILGQGPELLVQFQDESVVDDSQLPKDRFSAERLKGVDSTLKIQPAELGDSAMYLCASSFRDSNTGELFFGEGSRLTVL.

This clonotype turned up a few times. The V call is TRBV20-1, the J call TRBJ1-2; 8 positions match TRBD1. CDR1 is DFQATT and CDR2 is SNEGSKA in the germline V gene (reference sequence). J was trimmed by 4 bases and V by 5 bases; bases with no gene match: 3. The CDR3 runs 12 residues. The CDR3 DNA is TGCAGTGCTCGGACAGGGAGCTATGGCTACACCTTC. Protein: CSARTGSYGYTF.

This clonotype was observed a handful of times. V is TRBV4-2 and J is TRBJ1-3, with 7 bases fitting TRBD1. Germline CDR1 is LGHNA and CDR2 is YNFKEQ. V lost 4 bases and J lost 3; bases outside the gene matches: 15. The CDR3 extends over 18 amino acids. The DNA of the CDR3 is TGTGCCAGCAGCCCCCACCACGGGACAGACCAATTTGGAAACACCATATATTTT. Translating it yields CASSPHHGTDQFGNTIYF.

There are a few counts of this clonotype. The chain uses TRBV2 and TRBJ1-1, with TRBD1 identical over 8 bases. In germline, CDR1 is SNHLY, CDR2 FYNNEI. V shed 6 bases and J 9 bases; nucleotides not matched to a gene: 9. The CDR3 extends over 13 amino acids. The CDR3 protein is CASSQGTGEKAFF. The CDR3 region has the DNA TGTGCCAGCAGCCAGGGGACAGGAGAGAAAGCTTTCTTT.

The chain is built from TRBV25-1 and TRBJ1-6; D is possibly TRBD1 (6 bases). CDR3 length: 17 amino acids. Germline loops: CDR1 MGHDK, CDR2 SYGVNS. Trimming took 2 bases from V and 14 from J, leaving 25 bases between them. Written as DNA, the CDR3 is TGTGCCAGCAGTGAAAGTCCGGGGGCAAGGGTGGCGTCAGCCCTCCACTTT. Translated: CASSESPGARVASALHF.

In this sample, this clonotype turned up a few times. The chain couples TRBV4-2 to TRBJ2-1; D unresolved. The CDR3 runs to 13 residues. Germline loops: CDR1 LGHNA, CDR2 YNFKEQ. With 1 base removed from V and 7 bases from J, the gap between germline ends came to 8 bases. The DNA of the CDR3 is TGTGCCAGCAGCCAAGTGGGCGAGAATGAGCAGTTCTTC. This encodes CASSQVGENEQFF.

This clonotype has just a few counts. The chain couples TRBV28 to TRBJ2-2; 8 positions agree with TRBD1. CDR3 size: 14 residues. Germline-derived CDR1 and CDR2 are MDHEN and SYDVKM. The V segment lost 6 bases and the J segment 4 bases; nucleotides outside the gene matches: 4. CDR3 nucleotide sequence: TGTGCCAGCAGGACCGGGACAGGCACCGGGGAGCTGTTTTTT. Encoded protein: CASRTGTGTGELFF.

This clonotype was seen a few times. V is TRBV5-5 and J is TRBJ1-6, with 7 bases fitting TRBD1. The ends lost 1 base at V and 10 bases at J; junction bases unmatched: 8. This CDR3 spans 15 amino acids. Germline assignment: CDR1 SGHKS and CDR2 YYEKEE (reference sequence). The CDR3 reads CASSLLTGTDSPLHF. The CDR3, as DNA: TGTGCCAGCAGCTTGCTGACAGGGACCGACTCACCCCTCCACTTT.

The chain combines TRBV12-3 or TRBV12-4 with TRBJ2-7, with TRBD2 identical over 7 bases. V gave up 1 base and J gave up 3 bases; unmatched junction bases: 6. CDR3 size: 15 residues. In DNA, the CDR3 is TGTGCCAGCAGTTTAGTGGGAGGGAATCTCTACGAGCAGTACTTC. It specifies CASSLVGGNLYEQYF.

The chain has TRBV7-8 and TRBJ1-1; no definite D call. The germline gives CDR1 SGHVS, CDR2 FQNEAQ. V was shortened by 1 base and J by 3 bases, with 12 bases between the two germline ends. The CDR3 totals 15 residues. The CDR3 nucleotides read TGTGCCAGCAGCTTAGGGTACAGCTGGGACACTGAAGCTTTCTTT. This sequence encodes CASSLGYSWDTEAFF.

The J gene is TRBJ2-2, the V gene TRBV12-3 or TRBV12-4, with a weak D call TRBD2 (5 bases). The CDR3 has 15 amino acids. The germline V and J ends were trimmed by 5 bases and 5 bases, with 15 bases remaining between them. The CDR3 protein is CASSGIRRGTGELFF. CDR3 nucleotides: TGTGCCAGCAGTGGGATCAGACGGGGAACCGGGGAGCTGTTTTTT.

The rearrangement uses TRBV6-2 or TRBV6-3 and TRBJ1-6, with D perhaps TRBD1 (5 bases). The V gene lost 4 bases and the J gene lost 9 bases, with 13 bases spanning the gap. Germline V lookup: CDR1 MNHEY, CDR2 SVGEGT. The CDR3 contains 14 residues. CDR3 sequence (DNA): TGTGCCAGCAGTTCAACAGGAGGCGCTTCACCCCTCCACTTT. It is translated as CASSSTGGASPLHF.

This clonotype came up once. A much larger clone sits a single nucleotide away, making a read error possible. The chain combines TRBV5-1 with TRBJ1-5; no reliable D call. The J call could be wrong; TRBJ2-3 is a better fit for the DNA end. Germline V gene sequence: CDR1 SGHRS, CDR2 YFSETQ. This CDR3 comprises 14 residues. CDR3 nucleotide sequence: TGCGCCAGCAGCTTGGGGTATAGCAATCAGCCCCAGTATTTT. The encoded protein is CASSLGYSNQPQYF.

V usage is TRBV7-9 and J usage is TRBJ1-2; D uncertain. The CDR3 totals 13 residues. V shed 2 bases and J shed 5 bases, with 9 bases lying between them. Germline values: CDR1 SEHNR, CDR2 FQNEAQ (reference sequence). The CDR3 region has the DNA TGTGCCAGCAGCTTACCGGTTCATTATGGCTACACCTTC. Translation: CASSLPVHYGYTF. The full variable domain, its missing parts supplied by reference TRBV7-9 and TRBJ1-2, is DTGVSQNPRHKITKRGQNVTFRCDPISEHNRLYWYRQTLGQGPEFLTYFQNEAQLEKSRLLSDRFSAERPKGSFSTLEIQRTEQGDSAMYLCASSLPVHYGYTFGSGTRLTVV.

This clonotype was seen a handful of times. CDR3 region: CASSGGQGAGYGYTF. The CDR3 coding sequence is TGTGCCAGCAGTGGGGGACAGGGGGCCGGCTATGGCTACACCTTC. The chain has TRBV25-1 and TRBJ1-2; the match to TRBD1 covers 12 bases. J was trimmed by 4 bases and V by 4 bases; bases with no gene match: 4. CDR1 is MGHDK and CDR2 is SYGVNS in the germline V gene. This CDR3 contains 15 residues.

This clonotype has just a few counts. This chain links TRBV20-1 with TRBJ1-3; D not certain. Germline V CDR1 and CDR2: DFQATT, SNEGSKA (reference sequence). Trimming stripped 6 bases from V and 4 bases from J, with 13 bases between. The CDR3 is 13 amino acids. The CDR3: CSAIHSGGNTIYF. The CDR3 nucleotides are TGCAGTGCCATCCATTCGGGGGGAAACACCATATATTTT.

This chain joins TRBV5-1 and TRBJ1-4; possible D gene TRBD1, 6 bases. Germline V gene data show CDR1 as SGHRS and CDR2 as YFSETQ. There are 16 residues in the CDR3. Trimming cost V 1 base and J 0 bases, with 10 bases left between them. The DNA for the CDR3 is TGCGCCAGCAGCTTGCGACAGGCCACAACTAATGAAAAACTGTTTTTT. Its protein is CASSLRQATTNEKLFF.

This chain joins TRBV4-2 and TRBJ2-1, with TRBD2 identical over 9 bases. The CDR3 totals 16 residues. J lost 8 bases, V lost 4 bases, and 12 bases had no gene match. Germline V lookup: CDR1 LGHNA, CDR2 YNFKEQ. CDR3 DNA sequence: TGTGCCAGCAGCCCCTTTCTAGTAGCGGGAGACCATGAGCAGTTCTTC. Its protein is CASSPFLVAGDHEQFF.

The chain uses TRBV15 and TRBJ2-3; D is undetermined. Trimming shortened V by 0 bases and J by 3 bases, and 4 bases separated the two germline ends. Per germline, CDR1 LNHNV and CDR2 YYDKDF (reference sequence). The CDR3 runs 13 residues. The CDR3 protein is CATSRERTDTQYF. In DNA, the CDR3 is TGTGCCACCAGCAGAGAACGTACAGATACGCAGTATTTT.

This chain connects TRBV20-1 to TRBJ1-2; weak D call: TRBD1 (6 bases). The V end lost 5 bases, the J end lost 5 bases, and 15 bases lay between the germline ends. Germline-derived CDR1 and CDR2 are DFQATT and SNEGSKA (reference sequence). The CDR3 has 13 amino acids. In DNA, the CDR3 is TGCAGTGCTGCTCGGGCGGGGGCGTATGGCTACACCTTC. Translating gives CSAARAGAYGYTF.

This clonotype has only a few counts. The CDR3 DNA reads TGTGCCAGCAGCCCCCAGACAGGGGCCTATGAAAAACTGTTTTTT. Translating gives CASSPQTGAYEKLFF. The J gene is TRBJ1-4, the V gene TRBV7-2; 8 bases agree with TRBD1. After removal of 5 bases from V and 6 bases from J, the junction contained 8 bases not matched to a gene. Per germline, CDR1 SGHTA and CDR2 FQGNSA. CDR3 length equals 15 residues.

This clonotype showed up just a few times. V is TRBV5-5 and J is TRBJ1-2; unclear D gene. CDR3 length equals 16 residues. Looked up from germline, CDR1 is SGHKS and CDR2 is YYEKEE (reference sequence). Trimming removed 3 bases from V and 8 bases from J, with 23 bases in between. The CDR3 coding sequence is TGTGCCAGCAGCTCACTTAGGACCCACCTCTATGGAGGCTACACCTTC. Protein: CASSSLRTHLYGGYTF. Together with reference TRBV5-5 and TRBJ1-2, the CDR3 gives the full variable domain: DAGVTQSPTHLIKTRGQQVTLRCSPISGHKSVSWYQQVLGQGPQFIFQYYEKEERGRGNFPDRFSARQFPNYSSELNVNALLLGDSALYLCASSSLRTHLYGGYTFGSGTRLTVV.

This clonotype has more than one count but fewer than ten. This chain joins TRBV5-5 and TRBJ2-4; perhaps TRBD2 as D (5 bases). The V and J ends lost 1 base and 3 bases respectively, with 11 bases between them. Germline V gives CDR1 SGHKS, CDR2 YYEKEE (reference sequence). The length of the CDR3 is 15 residues. The CDR3 spells CASSLNGVGKNIQYF. In DNA form, the CDR3 reads TGTGCCAGCAGCTTGAACGGGGTAGGCAAAAACATTCAGTACTTC.